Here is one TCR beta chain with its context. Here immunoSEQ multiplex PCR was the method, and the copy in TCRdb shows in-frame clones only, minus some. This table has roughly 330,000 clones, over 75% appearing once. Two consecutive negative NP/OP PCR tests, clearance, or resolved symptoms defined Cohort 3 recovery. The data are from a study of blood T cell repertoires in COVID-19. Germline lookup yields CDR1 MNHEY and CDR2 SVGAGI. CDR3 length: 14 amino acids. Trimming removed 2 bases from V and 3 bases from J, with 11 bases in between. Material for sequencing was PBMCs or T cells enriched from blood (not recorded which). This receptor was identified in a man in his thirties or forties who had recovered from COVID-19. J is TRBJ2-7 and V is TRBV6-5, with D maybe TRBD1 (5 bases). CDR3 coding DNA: TGTGCCAGCAGTTACGGGCAGGGATTCTACGAGCAGTACTTC. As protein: CASSYGQGFYEQYF.